The entry below gives a single T cell receptor beta chain sequence along with its context. Antigen: not known. In the same sample, other DNA sequences code for this CDR3. The data derive from a study of T cells after posttransplantation cyclophosphamide. The naive gate required viable CD3+CD4+ or CD3+CD8+ cells with CCR7+CD45RA+CD45RO-CD95-CD27+CD28+ phenotype. Some clones are missing from TCRdb's copy, which holds only in-frame ones; the method was immunoSEQ multiplex PCR. The sample lists roughly 20,000 clones, approximately 98% occurring once. The CDR3 has 16 residues. The V and J ends lost 6 bases and 5 bases respectively, with 22 bases between them. CDR1 and CDR2 (germline): LNHNV, YYDKDF (reference sequence). Study observations and caveats: Skin or GI-infiltrating T cells shared few TRB sequences with blood. Recipient CMV seropositivity and CMV reactivation strongly tracked TRB clonality.

What was sequenced was naive CD8+ T cells sorted from PBMCs. This chain uses TRBV15 with TRBJ1-2, with D perhaps matching TRBD1 (6 bases). The receptor's source is a man aged 35 to 55 in good health, CMV-negative, and a related stem cell transplant donor. CDR3 protein: CATRQTGFPIRYGYTF. In DNA, the CDR3 is TGTGCCACCAGACAAACAGGGTTTCCGATACGGTATGGCTACACCTTC.